Following are 25 T cell receptor beta chains from one sample sequenced in a study of cytomegalovirus exposure and HLA in healthy donors (dated by TCRdb to the late 2010s). Library generation was performed with the immunoSEQ multiplex PCR assay. Here the immuneACCESS table is served through TCRdb, limited to in-frame sequences with V and J called. Missing clones are a known gap in these copies; in checked studies unresolved V genes cover under half, and the rest lacks a known reason. The sample records 70,000 to 85,000 clones, 85% to 95% of which are singletons. Approximately 2% of the sample rests with the top ten. Input material: PBMCs. The receptor set was obtained from a young woman in good health and CMV-seropositive.

The rearrangement links TRBV21-1 to TRBJ1-1; the table calls TRBD1, which could not be checked here. TRBV21-1 is a pseudogene. The CDR3 is 13 amino acids. CDR3 DNA sequence: TGTGCCAGCAGCCCAGGGGGGCCCCGGAAAGCTTTCTTT. This sequence encodes CASSPGGPRKAFF.

The chain joins TRBV7-8 to TRBJ2-7; TRBD2 aligns across 14 bases. The ends lost 5 bases at V and 2 bases at J; junction bases unmatched: 11. CDR3 length equals 18 residues. Germline V gene sequence: CDR1 SGHVS, CDR2 FQNEAQ. CDR3 DNA: TGTGCCAGCAGCACCCGGGGGACTAGCGGGGGCACCCCCTACGAGCAGTACTTC. Amino acid sequence: CASSTRGTSGGTPYEQYF.

The CDR3 nucleotides are TGTGCCAGCAGCTTAGATCATGGAGGCGGGAACACCGGGGAGCTGTTTTTT. Protein sequence: CASSLDHGGGNTGELFF. This rearrangement joins TRBV11-2 to TRBJ2-2, with D maybe TRBD2 (5 bases). The CDR3 contains 17 residues. V was clipped by 0 bases and J by 1 base, with 12 bases between them. The germline V gene encodes CDR1 SGHAT and CDR2 FQNNGV.

This clone was detected only once. The chain carries TRBV5-5 and TRBJ2-7; TRBD2 agrees at 7 bases. Trimming at V came to 1 base and at J to 1 base, leaving 5 bases not matched to a gene. The germline V gene has CDR1 SGHKS and CDR2 YYEKEE (reference sequence). The CDR3 totals 15 residues. The CDR3 region has the DNA TGTGCCAGCAGCTTGACGGGAGGACCTTCCTACGAGCAGTACTTC. Translated, it gives CASSLTGGPSYEQYF.

This clone was detected a few times. The chain links TRBV6-1 to TRBJ1-3; tentatively, D is TRBD1 (5 bases). Trimming pared 3 bases from V and 0 bases from J, leaving 12 bases between. The length of the CDR3 is 16 residues. Looked up from germline, CDR1 is MNHNS and CDR2 is SASEGT. The CDR3 DNA reads TGTGCCAGCAGTGATACTGGGGCTCCCTCTGGAAACACCATATATTTT. Translated, it gives CASSDTGAPSGNTIYF.

The chain carries TRBV6-5 and TRBJ2-3, with 7 bases lining up with TRBD2. V trimming: 2 bases; J trimming: 1 base; junction bases outside the gene matches: 6. This CDR3 spans 16 amino acids. From germline, CDR1 is MNHEY and CDR2 SVGAGI. CDR3 nucleotides: TGTGCCAGCAGTTACACGGCACGGGGGGGCACAGATACGCAGTATTTT. It is translated as CASSYTARGGTDTQYF.

The V gene is TRBV18, the J gene TRBJ1-4; D might be TRBD1 (6 bases). Trimming took 3 bases from V and 7 from J, leaving 15 bases between them. The CDR3 runs to 15 residues. CDR1 and CDR2 from the germline V gene are KGHSH and LQKENI. The CDR3 protein is CASSPRTEGVEKLFF. In nucleotides, the CDR3 is TGTGCCAGCTCACCGAGGACAGAGGGCGTTGAAAAACTGTTTTTT. Filled out from reference TRBV18 and TRBJ1-4, the complete variable domain reads NAGVMQNPRHLVRRRGQEARLRCSPMKGHSHVYWYRQLPEEGLKFMVYLQKENIIDESGMPKERFSAEFPKEGPSILRIQQVVRGDSAAYFCASSPRTEGVEKLFFGSGTQLSVL.

This CDR3 reads CASSPAGTSGNEQFF. As DNA, the CDR3 is TGTGCCAGCAGCCCCGCCGGGACTAGCGGGAATGAGCAGTTCTTC. This rearrangement joins TRBV9 to TRBJ2-1; 12 nucleotides align to TRBD2. There are 15 residues in the CDR3. The germline CDR1 and CDR2 sequences are SGDLS and YYNGEE. V shed 4 bases and J 7 bases; nucleotides not matched to a gene: 6.

The V gene is TRBV2, the J gene TRBJ2-3; D call uncertain. The CDR3 is made up of 12 amino acids. CDR1 SNHLY and CDR2 FYNNEI come from the germline V gene. Between the trimmed V and J ends, which lost 3 bases and 3 bases, there was a span of 4 bases. CDR3 sequence: CASSDITDTQYF. CDR3 coding DNA: TGTGCCAGCAGTGATATAACAGATACGCAGTATTTT.

V usage is TRBV5-5 and J usage is TRBJ1-1; the D gene is possibly TRBD1 (6 bases). The V gene's germline CDR1 is SGHKS and CDR2 YYEKEE (reference sequence). Trimming left V 4 bases short and J 2 bases short, with 21 bases between. The CDR3 has 17 amino acids. CDR3 sequence (DNA): TGTGCCAGCAGCCTATTTGGCACCCGACAGGTAAACACTGAAGCTTTCTTT. Protein sequence: CASSLFGTRQVNTEAFF. Looking up the rest from reference TRBV5-5 and TRBJ1-1 gives the full variable domain: DAGVTQSPTHLIKTRGQQVTLRCSPISGHKSVSWYQQVLGQGPQFIFQYYEKEERGRGNFPDRFSARQFPNYSSELNVNALLLGDSALYLCASSLFGTRQVNTEAFFGQGTRLTVV.

This clone ranks as medium-sized. The rearrangement uses TRBV15 and TRBJ2-7, with a possible D match to TRBD2 (7 bases). V lost 3 bases and J lost 2, with 17 bases in between. The CDR3 sequence is 16 residues long. In germline, CDR1 is LNHNV, CDR2 YYDKDF (reference sequence). The CDR3 DNA sequence: TGTGCCACCAGCAGCGGTTTGTCGGGGGGCCCCTACGAGCAGTACTTC. This translates into CATSSGLSGGPYEQYF. Full variable domain (rest looked up from reference TRBV15 and TRBJ2-7): DAMVIQNPRYQVTQFGKPVTLSCSQTLNHNVMYWYQQKSSQAPKLLFHYYDKDFNNEADTPDNFQSRRPNTSFCFLDIRSPGLGDTAMYLCATSSGLSGGPYEQYFGPGTRLTVT.

The chain recombines TRBV27 with TRBJ2-5; D is unresolved. The CDR3 sequence is 13 residues long. Trimming shortened V by 3 bases and J by 5 bases, and 10 bases separated the two germline ends. From germline, CDR1 is MNHEY and CDR2 SMNVEV (reference sequence). The CDR3 bases are TGTGCCAGCAGTTTCAGAGCCAGGGAGACCCAGTACTTC. Residues: CASSFRARETQYF.

The sample holds one count of this clone. The chain recombines TRBV30 with TRBJ1-5; D is possibly TRBD1 (6 bases). CDR1 is GTSNPN, CDR2 SVGIG, per germline (reference sequence). Trimming cost V 1 base and J 4 bases, with 11 bases left between them. The CDR3 is made up of 14 amino acids. In nucleotides, the CDR3 is TGTGCCTGGAGTGAGGGGGTAGGGAATCAGCCCCAGCATTTT. Amino acid sequence: CAWSEGVGNQPQHF.

This chain connects TRBV5-1 to TRBJ1-2; D gene unclear. Germline-derived CDR1 and CDR2 are SGHRS and YFSETQ. The CDR3 contains 13 residues. Trimming left V 0 bases short and J 7 bases short, with 10 bases between. CDR3 DNA: TGCGCCAGCAGCTTGGCCTCAGTTACTGGCTACACCTTC. Protein sequence: CASSLASVTGYTF. Together with reference TRBV5-1 and TRBJ1-2, the CDR3 gives the full variable domain: KAGVTQTPRYLIKTRGQQVTLSCSPISGHRSVSWYQQTPGQGLQFLFEYFSETQRNKGNFPGRFSGRQFSNSRSEMNVSTLELGDSALYLCASSLASVTGYTFGSGTRLTVV.

The chain recombines TRBV5-1 with TRBJ2-3, with 13 bases aligning to TRBD2. Germline V lookup: CDR1 SGHRS, CDR2 YFSETQ. V shed 4 bases, J shed 6 bases, and the junction held 5 bases outside the gene matches. CDR3 length equals 15 residues. CDR3 nucleotide sequence: TGCGCCAGCAGCACGGGACTAGCGGGAAGGGATACGCAGTATTTT. Translating gives CASSTGLAGRDTQYF.

V and J are TRBV6-1 and TRBJ2-1, with 9 bases that match TRBD2. The CDR3 totals 15 residues. Germline CDR1 MNHNS, CDR2 SASEGT. J gave up 5 bases and V 0 bases, and 2 bases lay outside the gene matches. The DNA of the CDR3 is TGTGCCAGCAGTGAAGCTACTAGCGGGCACAATGAGCAGTTCTTC. Amino acids: CASSEATSGHNEQFF.

The V gene is TRBV9, the J gene TRBJ2-5; TRBD2 matches at 11 bases. Trimming took 4 bases from V and 5 from J; bases not matched to a gene: 7. The CDR3 spans 15 residues. Germline CDR1 and CDR2: SGDLS and YYNGEE. The CDR3 reads CASSLIAGGKETQYF. CDR3 bases: TGTGCCAGCAGCTTAATAGCGGGAGGGAAGGAGACCCAGTACTTC.

The rearrangement links TRBV10-3 to TRBJ2-1; 12 bases agree with TRBD2. The CDR3 loop spans 16 amino acids. Germline V gene lookup returns CDR1 ENHRY and CDR2 SYGVKD. Unmatched junction bases numbered 4, after V lost 3 bases and J lost 4 bases. Here the CDR3 DNA reads TGTGCCATCAGTGATTCTAGCGGGAGGGCTTACAATGAGCAGTTCTTC. It specifies CAISDSSGRAYNEQFF.

V usage is TRBV4-1 and J usage is TRBJ1-1; weak D call: TRBD1 (5 bases). Germline CDR1 and CDR2: MGHRA and YSYEKL. V was clipped by 0 bases and J by 7 bases, with 12 bases between them. The length of the CDR3 is 14 residues. Here the CDR3 DNA reads TGCGCCAGCAGCCAAGATCGGGGGGAGAATGAAGCTTTCTTT. As protein: CASSQDRGENEAFF.

The chain is built from TRBV7-2 and TRBJ2-2; D is perhaps TRBD2 (6 bases). The V end lost 3 bases, the J end lost 11 bases, and 7 bases lay between the germline ends. Germline lookup yields CDR1 SGHTA and CDR2 FQGNSA. The CDR3 length is 11 residues. The CDR3 spells CASSFAGELFF. DNA of the CDR3: TGTGCCAGCAGCTTTGCGGGAGAGCTGTTTTTT. The complete variable domain, with remaining parts taken from reference TRBV7-2 and TRBJ2-2, reads GAGVSQSPSNKVTEKGKDVELRCDPISGHTALYWYRQSLGQGLEFLIYFQGNSAPDKSGLPSDRFSAERTGGSVSTLTIQRTQQEDSAVYLCASSFAGELFFGEGSRLTVL.

V gene TRBV7-6 combines with J gene TRBJ2-5, with a possible D match to TRBD2 (6 bases). V lost 2 bases, J lost 2 bases, and 12 bases lay in between. The V gene's germline CDR1 is SGHVS and CDR2 FNYEAQ. The CDR3 sequence is 15 residues long. Written as DNA, the CDR3 is TGTGCCAGCAGCTTATGGGACTCGGCTCAAGAGACCCAGTACTTC. It codes for CASSLWDSAQETQYF.

V gene TRBV5-1 combines with J gene TRBJ2-5; D uncertain. The CDR3 length is 13 residues. V was clipped by 0 bases and J by 5 bases, with 8 bases between them. Germline loops: CDR1 SGHRS, CDR2 YFSETQ. The CDR3 nucleotides are TGCGCCAGCAGCTTGGTGCCCGGGGAGACCCAGTACTTC. Protein product: CASSLVPGETQYF.

V gene TRBV7-5 combines with J gene TRBJ2-1; the D segment call TRBD1 is taken from the table without a DNA check. TRBV7-5 is a pseudogene locus. The CDR3 has 16 residues. The CDR3, as DNA: TGTGTCAGAAGCTTAGGGGGCTTTGATTGGAAGAATGAGCAGTTCTTC. Translated: CVRSLGGFDWKNEQFF.

V gene TRBV6-5 combines with J gene TRBJ2-7; 8 positions agree with TRBD2. J gave up 4 bases and V 0 bases, and 2 bases lay outside the gene matches. The CDR3 runs to 14 residues. Germline loops: CDR1 MNHEY, CDR2 SVGAGI. This CDR3 is CASSYSREGYEQYF. CDR3 sequence (DNA): TGTGCCAGCAGTTACTCCCGGGAGGGGTACGAGCAGTACTTC.

The rearrangement uses TRBV13 and TRBJ2-7; TRBD1 agrees at 10 bases. The CDR3 has 15 residues. From germline, CDR1 is PRHDT and CDR2 FYEKMQ (reference sequence). With 6 bases clipped from V and 0 bases from J, the junction kept 5 bases outside the gene matches. CDR3 sequence reads: CASRIDRGLSYEQYF. Written as DNA, the CDR3 is TGTGCCAGCAGGATTGACAGGGGGCTCTCCTACGAGCAGTACTTC.